Sequencing of this TCR beta chain was carried out in a study of radiation and T cells in renal cell carcinoma. The time point denotes: blood 2 weeks post-SBRT. Treatment reported: 15 Gy SBRT to primary tumor, nephrectomy 4 weeks later. The protocol was immunoSEQ multiplex PCR, while the TCRdb copy is restricted to in-frame clones and leaves out a portion. The sample gives some 120,000 clones, roughly four fifths of which show up once; 1.5% to 2% is in the top ten. This clone was picked up one time. V dropped 7 bases and J dropped 10 bases, with 17 bases sitting between them. The V gene's germline CDR1 is MNHEY and CDR2 SVGAGI. This CDR3 contains 14 residues.

The input for sequencing was blood, taken from a patient whose treatment included radiotherapy and nephrectomy. V and J are TRBV6-5 and TRBJ1-6, with D perhaps TRBD1 (6 bases). This clonotype was sampled from a woman aged 60-75 years with renal cell carcinoma. The CDR3 DNA reads as TGTGCCAGCAATCCTGGACAGTCGAGCTCACCCCTCCACTTT. It yields the protein CASNPGQSSSPLHF.